The 16 T cell receptor beta chains reported below all come from one sample, sequenced in a study of T cell repertoires in cytomegalovirus infection. TCRdb reprocessed the reads via MiXCR and lists one record per CDR3 protein. The sample comprises fewer than 200,000 distinct CDR3 sequences, roughly a fifth of which are singletons, and under 3.5% rests with the top ten. Sample: PBMCs. The receptor set was obtained from a human donor in good health (CMV status not recorded). Some clones in this sample may be carry-over from other donors' samples.

CDR3 bases: TGCAGTGCTAGATCCGCGGGGGGGGTAAATTCACCCCTCCACTTT. Protein product: CSARSAGGVNSPLHF. V usage is TRBV20-1 and J usage is TRBJ1-6; the D gene is possibly TRBD1 (5 bases). The CDR3 extends over 15 amino acids. V lost 2 bases, J lost 7 bases, and 15 bases lay in between. Germline CDR1 reads DFQATT; CDR2 reads SNEGSKA (reference sequence).

In its sample, this clonotype was seen many times. The rearrangement links TRBV7-9 to TRBJ1-1, with D uncertain. The CDR3 extends over 13 amino acids. V was pared by 2 bases and J by 5 bases, with 9 bases between. Germline assignment: CDR1 SEHNR and CDR2 FQNEAQ (reference sequence). CDR3 DNA sequence: TGTGCCAGCAGCTTATCCACGGGGACTGAAGCTTTCTTT. Translated: CASSLSTGTEAFF.

This sequence joins TRBV7-2 and TRBJ2-5, with 8 bases fitting TRBD1. The CDR3 extends over 15 amino acids. The V gene's germline CDR1 is SGHTA and CDR2 FQGNSA. V lost 4 bases to trimming and J lost 4 bases; unmatched junction nucleotides: 8. Here the CDR3 reads CASSYTGGVGETQYF. DNA for the CDR3: TGTGCCAGCAGCTATACAGGGGGAGTGGGAGAGACCCAGTACTTC. Using reference TRBV7-2 and TRBJ2-5 for the parts outside the CDR3, the full variable domain is GAGVSQSPSNKVTEKGKDVELRCDPISGHTALYWYRQSLGQGLEFLIYFQGNSAPDKSGLPSDRFSAERTGGSVSTLTIQRTQQEDSAVYLCASSYTGGVGETQYFGPGTRLLVL.

This clonotype was recorded a few times. This chain links TRBV5-1 with TRBJ2-7, with 7 bases lining up with TRBD1. Trimming took 4 bases from V and 6 from J; bases not matched to a gene: 10. Germline values: CDR1 SGHRS, CDR2 YFSETQ. This CDR3 spans 14 amino acids. CDR3 DNA: TGCGCCAGCAGCGTAGGACAGGCTCGGAGCGAGCAGTACTTC. It specifies CASSVGQARSEQYF.

In its sample, this clonotype was seen a few times. The V and J genes are TRBV29-1 and TRBJ2-1, with TRBD2 matching 7 bases. V was clipped by 4 bases and J by 4 bases; unmatched bases: 7. Germline V lookup: CDR1 SQVTM, CDR2 ANQGSEA. The CDR3 covers 14 residues. The CDR3: CSVGGTIRYNEQFF. CDR3 sequence (DNA): TGCAGCGTTGGGGGGACTATCAGATACAATGAGCAGTTCTTC.

This clonotype has a count of ten or more. CDR3 in amino acids: CASSLELTSGSADTQYF. Here the CDR3 DNA reads TGTGCCAGCAGCTTAGAGTTAACTAGCGGGAGTGCGGATACGCAGTATTTT. V is TRBV7-6 and J is TRBJ2-3, with TRBD2 matching 11 bases. This CDR3 region has 17 residues. V lost 1 base, J lost 6 bases, and 9 bases stayed unmatched. Germline CDR1 is SGHVS and CDR2 is FNYEAQ.

This clonotype was recorded a few times. V gene TRBV6-6 combines with J gene TRBJ1-5; D is undetermined. The V and J ends lost 2 bases and 5 bases respectively, with 10 bases between them. The CDR3 contains 14 residues. Germline CDR1 MNHNY, CDR2 SVGAGI (reference sequence). CDR3 sequence: CASSYPGTYQPQHF. In nucleotides, the CDR3 is TGTGCCAGCAGTTACCCAGGAACGTATCAGCCCCAGCATTTT.

The gene calls are TRBV5-4 and TRBJ1-1, with 10 nucleotides matching TRBD1. The CDR3 runs 15 residues. The junction had 9 bases not matched to a gene; V was cut back by 3 bases and J by 7 bases. Germline V gives CDR1 SGHNT, CDR2 YYREEE (reference sequence). The CDR3 reads CASSSRDRGLREAFF. The CDR3 nucleotides read TGTGCCAGCAGCTCCCGGGACAGGGGACTCCGTGAAGCTTTCTTT. Supplemented by reference TRBV5-4 and TRBJ1-1, the full variable domain reads ETGVTQSPTHLIKTRGQQVTLRCSSQSGHNTVSWYQQALGQGPQFIFQYYREEENGRGNFPPRFSGLQFPNYSSELNVNALELDDSALYLCASSSRDRGLREAFFGQGTRLTVV.

The chain combines TRBV6-1 with TRBJ1-1, with 7 bases fitting TRBD1. The germline gives CDR1 MNHNS, CDR2 SASEGT. The CDR3 extends over 14 amino acids. The V gene end was trimmed by 6 bases and the J gene end by 5 bases; junction bases not matched to a gene: 9. In DNA, the CDR3 is TGTGCCAGCAGACAACTACGACAGGGAACTGAAGCTTTCTTT. This translates into CASRQLRQGTEAFF.

V is TRBV20-1 and J is TRBJ2-5, with 7 bases matching TRBD1. Trimming cost V 5 bases and J 0 bases; bases outside gene matches: 6. CDR1 is DFQATT, CDR2 SNEGSKA, per germline (reference sequence). This CDR3 has 14 amino acids. The CDR3 loop is CSASGQTYQETQYF. The CDR3 DNA is TGCAGTGCTTCGGGACAGACATACCAAGAGACCCAGTACTTC.

This clonotype was counted only a few times. The genes are TRBV6-2 or TRBV6-3 and TRBJ1-1; D perhaps matches TRBD1 (5 bases). Germline-derived CDR1 and CDR2 are MNHEY and SVGEGT. This CDR3 has 12 amino acids. V was shortened by 10 bases and J by 1 base, with 10 bases between the two germline ends. The CDR3 here is CAIRDSNTEAFF. DNA of the CDR3: TGTGCCATCCGGGACTCGAACACTGAAGCTTTCTTT.

This clonotype appeared many times. The chain couples TRBV12-3 or TRBV12-4 to TRBJ2-7; 10 bases are a match to TRBD2. CDR3 length: 14 residues. V lost 3 bases, J lost 4 bases, and 3 bases stayed unmatched. CDR3 amino acids: CASSLKLAGYEQYF. DNA of the CDR3: TGTGCCAGCAGTTTGAAACTAGCGGGGTACGAGCAGTACTTC.

CDR3 bases: TGTGCCAGTAGTATGTGGACATCTGAGCAGTTCTTC. It yields the protein CASSMWTSEQFF. The V gene is TRBV19, the J gene TRBJ2-1, with a weak D call TRBD1 (5 bases). The germline V gene encodes CDR1 LNHDA and CDR2 SQIVND (reference sequence). V dropped 3 bases and J dropped 9 bases, with 9 bases sitting between them. CDR3 length equals 12 residues.

CDR3 bases: TGCAGCGGGACGGAACTGAACACTGAAGCTTTCTTT. Residues: CSGTELNTEAFF. The chain links TRBV29-1 to TRBJ1-1; no clear D. The length of the CDR3 is 12 residues. Germline V gene sequence: CDR1 SQVTM, CDR2 ANQGSEA. V was cut by 7 bases and J by 0 bases, with 9 bases left in between.

This clonotype has just a few counts. A read error may produce the germline difference seen at one junction end. This rearrangement joins TRBV7-3 to TRBJ2-1; TRBD2 aligns across 10 bases. Germline V gene lookup returns CDR1 SGHTA and CDR2 FQGTGA. This CDR3 is 17 amino acids long. The CDR3 nucleotides are TGTGCCAGCAGCTTAACGCTGGGGACTAGCGCTTACACTGAGCAGTTCTTC. Protein: CASSLTLGTSAYTEQFF.

The chain combines TRBV28 with TRBJ2-3; tentative D call: TRBD1 (7 bases). V was cut by 6 bases and J by 4 bases, with 17 bases left in between. The V gene's germline CDR1 is MDHEN and CDR2 SYDVKM. CDR3 length: 15 residues. This chain's CDR3 is CASSREGASADTQYF. Here the CDR3 DNA reads TGTGCCAGCAGCCGAGAGGGGGCTAGCGCAGATACGCAGTATTTT.